One TCR beta chain is described in this entry. This sample is drawn from a study of spatial heterogeneity in lung cancer. Study-wide background: Where present, follow-up PBMC were sequenced a median of about 2 years after resection. A consistent excess of beta-chain over alpha-chain sequences was detected.

Each CDR3 protein is one row after TCRdb ran MiXCR on the 5' RACE reads. The repertoire consists of 110,000 or so distinct CDR3 sequences, with 10% to 11% occurring once and the leading ten covering roughly a quarter. CDR3 length equals 15 residues. Trimming removed 7 bases from V and 7 bases from J, with 23 bases in between. Regarding time point: blood at routine non-recurrence follow-up after resection. The study sequenced unsorted whole RNA from tumor, nontumor lung or frozen PBMC. V gene TRBV12-3 or TRBV12-4 combines with J gene TRBJ2-7; D may match TRBD1 or TRBD2 (5 bases each). The TCR sequence derives from a female donor with early-stage non-small cell lung cancer. Sample: PBMCs, taken at follow-up. The CDR3 sequence: CASTIGSGAPLEQYF. In DNA, the CDR3 is TGTGCCAGCACTATCGGGTCCGGGGCCCCGCTGGAGCAGTACTTC.